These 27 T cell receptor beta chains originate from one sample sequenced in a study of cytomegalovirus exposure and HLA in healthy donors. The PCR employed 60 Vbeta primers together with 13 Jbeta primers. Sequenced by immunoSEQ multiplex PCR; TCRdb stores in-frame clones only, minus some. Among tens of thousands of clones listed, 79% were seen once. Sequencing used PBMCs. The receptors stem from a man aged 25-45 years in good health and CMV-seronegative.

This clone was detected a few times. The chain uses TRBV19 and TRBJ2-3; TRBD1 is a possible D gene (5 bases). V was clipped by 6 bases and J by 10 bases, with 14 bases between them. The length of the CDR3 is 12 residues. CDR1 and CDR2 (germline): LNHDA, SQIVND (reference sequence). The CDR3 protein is CASRGIWGAQYF. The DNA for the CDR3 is TGTGCCAGTAGGGGGATTTGGGGCGCGCAGTATTTT.

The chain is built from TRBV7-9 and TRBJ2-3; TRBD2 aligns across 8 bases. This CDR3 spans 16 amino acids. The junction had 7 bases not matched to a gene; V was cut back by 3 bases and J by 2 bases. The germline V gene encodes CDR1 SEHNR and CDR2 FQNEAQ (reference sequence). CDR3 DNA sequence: TGTGCCAGCAGCTTCAAGGGTAGCGGGGCCACAGATACGCAGTATTTT. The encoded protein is CASSFKGSGATDTQYF.

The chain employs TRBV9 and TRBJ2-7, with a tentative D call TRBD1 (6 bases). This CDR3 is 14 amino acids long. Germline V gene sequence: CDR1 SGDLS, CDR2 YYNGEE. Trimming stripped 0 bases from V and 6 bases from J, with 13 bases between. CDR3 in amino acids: CASSVEFGGSEQYF. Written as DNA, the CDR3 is TGTGCCAGCAGCGTAGAGTTTGGGGGCAGCGAGCAGTACTTC.

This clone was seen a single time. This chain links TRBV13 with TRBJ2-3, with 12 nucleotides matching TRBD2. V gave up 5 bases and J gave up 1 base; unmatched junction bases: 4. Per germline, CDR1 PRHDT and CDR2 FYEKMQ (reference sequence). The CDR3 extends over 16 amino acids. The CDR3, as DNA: TGTGCCAGCAGCACTCGGACTAGCGGGGGCACAGATACGCAGTATTTT. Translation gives CASSTRTSGGTDTQYF.

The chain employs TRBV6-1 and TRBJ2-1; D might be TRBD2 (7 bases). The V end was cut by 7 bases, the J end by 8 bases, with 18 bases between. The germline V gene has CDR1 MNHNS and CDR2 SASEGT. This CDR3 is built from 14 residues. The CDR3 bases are TGTGCCAGCACTCTAAGGGGGGGAGGGGATGAGCAGTTCTTC. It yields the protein CASTLRGGGDEQFF.

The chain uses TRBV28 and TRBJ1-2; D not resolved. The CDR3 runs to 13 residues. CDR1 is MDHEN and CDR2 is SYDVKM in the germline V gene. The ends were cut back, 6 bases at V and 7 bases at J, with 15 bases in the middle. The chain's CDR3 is CASSLTRFSGYTF. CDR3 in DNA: TGTGCCAGCAGCCTAACCAGGTTCTCTGGCTACACCTTC.

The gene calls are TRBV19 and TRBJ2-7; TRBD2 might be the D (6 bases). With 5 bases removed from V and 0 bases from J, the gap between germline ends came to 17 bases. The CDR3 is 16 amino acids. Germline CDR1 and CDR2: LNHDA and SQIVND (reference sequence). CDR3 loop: CASSAGPGTGSYEQYF. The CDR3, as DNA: TGTGCCAGTAGTGCGGGACCCGGGACGGGCTCCTACGAGCAGTACTTC. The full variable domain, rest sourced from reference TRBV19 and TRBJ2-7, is DGGITQSPKYLFRKEGQNVTLSCEQNLNHDAMYWYRQDPGQGLRLIYYSQIVNDFQKGDIAEGYSVSREKKESFPLTVTSAQKNPTAFYLCASSAGPGTGSYEQYFGPGTRLTVT.

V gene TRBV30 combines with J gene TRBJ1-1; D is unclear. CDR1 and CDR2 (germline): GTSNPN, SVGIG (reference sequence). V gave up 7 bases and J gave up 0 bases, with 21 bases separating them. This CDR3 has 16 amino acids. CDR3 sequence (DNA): TGTGCCTCACGATTCGGGGATAGTCGCTTGAACACTGAAGCTTTCTTT. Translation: CASRFGDSRLNTEAFF.

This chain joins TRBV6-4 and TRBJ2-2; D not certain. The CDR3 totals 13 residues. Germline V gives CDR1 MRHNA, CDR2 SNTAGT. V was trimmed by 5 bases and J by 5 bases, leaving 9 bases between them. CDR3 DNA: TGTGCCAGCAGTCTCACAGCTACCGGGGAGCTGTTTTTT. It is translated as CASSLTATGELFF.

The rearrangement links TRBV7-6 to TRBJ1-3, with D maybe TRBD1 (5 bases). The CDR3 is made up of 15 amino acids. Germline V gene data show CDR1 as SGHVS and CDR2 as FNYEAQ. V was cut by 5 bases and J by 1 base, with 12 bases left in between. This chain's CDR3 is CASSRDQGSGNTIYF. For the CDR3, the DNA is TGTGCCAGCAGCCGAGACCAGGGTTCTGGAAACACCATATATTTT.

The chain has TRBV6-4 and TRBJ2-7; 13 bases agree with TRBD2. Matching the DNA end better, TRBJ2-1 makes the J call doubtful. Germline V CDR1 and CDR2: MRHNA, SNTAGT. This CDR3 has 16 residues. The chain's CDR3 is CASSDPGLAGPGEQFF. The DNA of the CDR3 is TGTGCCAGCAGTGACCCGGGACTAGCGGGGCCCGGTGAGCAGTTCTTC.

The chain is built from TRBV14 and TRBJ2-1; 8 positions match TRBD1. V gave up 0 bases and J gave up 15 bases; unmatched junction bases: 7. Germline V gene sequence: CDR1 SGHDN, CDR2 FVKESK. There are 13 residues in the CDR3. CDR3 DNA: TGTGCCAGCAGCCAAGATATCGGCAGGGGGCCGTTCTTC. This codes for CASSQDIGRGPFF. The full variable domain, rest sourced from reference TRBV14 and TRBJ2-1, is EAGVTQFPSHSVIEKGQTVTLRCDPISGHDNLYWYRRVMGKEIKFLLHFVKESKQDESGMPNNRFLAERTGGTYSTLKVQPAELEDSGVYFCASSQDIGRGPFFGPGTRLTVL.

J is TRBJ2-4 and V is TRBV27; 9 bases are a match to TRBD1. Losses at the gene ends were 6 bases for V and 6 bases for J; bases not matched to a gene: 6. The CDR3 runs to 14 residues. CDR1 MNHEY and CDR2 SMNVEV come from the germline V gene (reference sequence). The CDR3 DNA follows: TGTGCCAGCAGACTACAGGGGGCGGGAAACATTCAGTACTTC. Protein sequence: CASRLQGAGNIQYF.

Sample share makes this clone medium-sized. The CDR3 here is CASTRSGGATDTQYF. In DNA, the CDR3 is TGTGCCAGCACCCGGAGCGGGGGGGCCACAGATACGCAGTATTTT. V is TRBV6-4 and J is TRBJ2-3; 10 nucleotides line up with TRBD2. The CDR3 runs to 15 residues. Germline V gives CDR1 MRHNA, CDR2 SNTAGT. The ends lost 7 bases at V and 2 bases at J; junction bases unmatched: 6.

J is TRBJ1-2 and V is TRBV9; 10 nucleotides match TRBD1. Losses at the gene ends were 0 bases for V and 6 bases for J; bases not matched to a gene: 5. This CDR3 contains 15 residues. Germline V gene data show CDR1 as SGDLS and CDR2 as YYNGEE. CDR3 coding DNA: TGTGCCAGCAGCGTAGGGAGGGGACAGGGGAATGGCTACACCTTC. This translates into CASSVGRGQGNGYTF.

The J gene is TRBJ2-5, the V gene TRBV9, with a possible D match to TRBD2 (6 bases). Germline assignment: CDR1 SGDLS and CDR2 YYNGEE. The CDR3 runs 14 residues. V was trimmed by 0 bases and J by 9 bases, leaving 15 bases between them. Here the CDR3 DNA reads TGTGCCAGCAGCGTAGATGGCGGCGAGCGGGCCCAGTACTTC. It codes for CASSVDGGERAQYF. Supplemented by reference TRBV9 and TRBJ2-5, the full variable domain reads DSGVTQTPKHLITATGQRVTLRCSPRSGDLSVYWYQQSLDQGLQFLIQYYNGEERAKGNILERFSAQQFPDLHSELNLSSLELGDSALYFCASSVDGGERAQYFGPGTRLLVL.

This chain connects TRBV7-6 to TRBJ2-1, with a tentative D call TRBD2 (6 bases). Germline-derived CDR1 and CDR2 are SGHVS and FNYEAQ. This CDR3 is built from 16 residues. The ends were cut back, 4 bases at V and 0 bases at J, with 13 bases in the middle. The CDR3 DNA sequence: TGTGCCAGCAGCTCACTTGCGGGGAGCTCCTACAATGAGCAGTTCTTC. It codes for CASSSLAGSSYNEQFF.

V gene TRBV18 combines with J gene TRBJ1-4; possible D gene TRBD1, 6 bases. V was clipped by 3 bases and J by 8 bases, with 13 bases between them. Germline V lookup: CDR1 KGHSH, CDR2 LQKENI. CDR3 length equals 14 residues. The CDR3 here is CASSPSQGTEKLFF. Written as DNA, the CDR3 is TGTGCCAGCTCACCGAGTCAGGGGACCGAAAAACTGTTTTTT.

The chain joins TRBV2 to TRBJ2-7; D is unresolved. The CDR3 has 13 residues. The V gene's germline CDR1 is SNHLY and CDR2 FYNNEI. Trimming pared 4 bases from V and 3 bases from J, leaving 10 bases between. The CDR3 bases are TGTGCCAGCAGTGTTCGAGAAGTCTACGAGCAGTACTTC. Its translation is CASSVREVYEQYF.

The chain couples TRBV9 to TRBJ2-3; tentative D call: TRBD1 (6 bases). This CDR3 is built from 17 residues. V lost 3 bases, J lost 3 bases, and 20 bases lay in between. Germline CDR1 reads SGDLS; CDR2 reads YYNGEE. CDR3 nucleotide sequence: TGTGCCAGCAGCGAAAACAGGGCGGAGGCTAAAACAGATACGCAGTATTTT. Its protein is CASSENRAEAKTDTQYF.

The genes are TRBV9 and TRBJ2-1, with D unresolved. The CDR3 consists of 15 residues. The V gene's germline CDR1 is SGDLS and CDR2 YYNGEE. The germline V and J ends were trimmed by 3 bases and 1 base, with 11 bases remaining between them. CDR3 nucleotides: TGTGCCAGCAGCGGCGTAGAACTATCCTACAATGAGCAGTTCTTC. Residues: CASSGVELSYNEQFF.

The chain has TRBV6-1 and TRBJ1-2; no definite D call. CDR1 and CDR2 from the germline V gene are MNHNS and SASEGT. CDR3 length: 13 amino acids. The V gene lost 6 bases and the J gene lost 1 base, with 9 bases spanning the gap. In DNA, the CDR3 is TGTGCCAGCAGCGTACAGAATAACTATGGCTACACCTTC. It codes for CASSVQNNYGYTF.

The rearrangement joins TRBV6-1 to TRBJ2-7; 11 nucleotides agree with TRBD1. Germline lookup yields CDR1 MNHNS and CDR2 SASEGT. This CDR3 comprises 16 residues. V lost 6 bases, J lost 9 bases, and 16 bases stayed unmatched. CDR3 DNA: TGTGCCAGCAGCGAAACCAGCGGGACAGGGGGAATGAGGCAGTACTTC. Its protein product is CASSETSGTGGMRQYF.

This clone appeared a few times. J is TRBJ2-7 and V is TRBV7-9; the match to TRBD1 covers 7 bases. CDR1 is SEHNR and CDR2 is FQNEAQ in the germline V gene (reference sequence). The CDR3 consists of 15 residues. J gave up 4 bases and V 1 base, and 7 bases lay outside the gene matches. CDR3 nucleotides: TGTGCCAGCAGCTTAGGAAGCAGGGGGTGGTACGAGCAGTACTTC. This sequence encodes CASSLGSRGWYEQYF. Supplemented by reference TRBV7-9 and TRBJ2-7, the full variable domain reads DTGVSQNPRHKITKRGQNVTFRCDPISEHNRLYWYRQTLGQGPEFLTYFQNEAQLEKSRLLSDRFSAERPKGSFSTLEIQRTEQGDSAMYLCASSLGSRGWYEQYFGPGTRLTVT.

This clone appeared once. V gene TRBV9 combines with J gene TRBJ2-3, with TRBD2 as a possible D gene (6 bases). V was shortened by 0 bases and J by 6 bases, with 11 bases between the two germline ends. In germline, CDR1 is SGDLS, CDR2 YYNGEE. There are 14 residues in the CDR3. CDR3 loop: CASSVAPGGDTQYF. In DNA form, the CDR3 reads TGTGCCAGCAGCGTAGCCCCAGGAGGGGATACGCAGTATTTT.

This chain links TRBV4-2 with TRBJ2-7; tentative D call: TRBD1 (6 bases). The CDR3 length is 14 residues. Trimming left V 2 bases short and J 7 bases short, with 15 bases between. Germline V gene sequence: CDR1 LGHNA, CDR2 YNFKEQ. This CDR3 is CASSQRGSLREQYF. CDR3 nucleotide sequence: TGTGCCAGCAGCCAAAGGGGGTCGCTACGGGAGCAGTACTTC.

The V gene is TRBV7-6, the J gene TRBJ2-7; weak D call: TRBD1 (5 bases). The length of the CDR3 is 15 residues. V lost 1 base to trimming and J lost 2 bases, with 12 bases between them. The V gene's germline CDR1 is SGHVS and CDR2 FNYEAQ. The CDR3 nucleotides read TGTGCCAGCAGCTTAGTAACAGGTGCAACCTACGAGCAGTACTTC. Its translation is CASSLVTGATYEQYF.